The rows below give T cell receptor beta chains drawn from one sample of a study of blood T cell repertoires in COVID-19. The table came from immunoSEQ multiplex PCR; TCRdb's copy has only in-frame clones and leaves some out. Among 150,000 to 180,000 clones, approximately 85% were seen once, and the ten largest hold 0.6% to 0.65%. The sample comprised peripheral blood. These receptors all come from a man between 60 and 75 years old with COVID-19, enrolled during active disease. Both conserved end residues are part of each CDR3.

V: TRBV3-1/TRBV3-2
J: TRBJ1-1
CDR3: CASSRDSHMNTEAFF

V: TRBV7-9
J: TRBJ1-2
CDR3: CASSSETGFYGYTF

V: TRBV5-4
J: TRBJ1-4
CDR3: CASSMTGTGREKLFF

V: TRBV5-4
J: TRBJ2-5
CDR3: CASSLGRGETQYF

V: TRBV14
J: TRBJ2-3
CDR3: CASSLWGLEGTDTQYF

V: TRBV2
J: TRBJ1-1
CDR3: CASSRIVDNTEAFF

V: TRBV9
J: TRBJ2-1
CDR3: CASSSRGSSYNEQFF

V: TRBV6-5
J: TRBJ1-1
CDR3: CASSPVHGNTEAFF

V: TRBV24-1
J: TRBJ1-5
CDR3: CATSDRTKNSNQPQHF

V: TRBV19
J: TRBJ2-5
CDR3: CASRGRGKETQYF

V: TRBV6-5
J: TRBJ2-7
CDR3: CASRSTGNSYEQYF

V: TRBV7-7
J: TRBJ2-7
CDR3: CASSSGQGWEQYF

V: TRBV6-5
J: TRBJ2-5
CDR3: CASKTGAQETQYF

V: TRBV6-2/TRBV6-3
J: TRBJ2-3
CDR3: CASSRNTIVITDTQYF